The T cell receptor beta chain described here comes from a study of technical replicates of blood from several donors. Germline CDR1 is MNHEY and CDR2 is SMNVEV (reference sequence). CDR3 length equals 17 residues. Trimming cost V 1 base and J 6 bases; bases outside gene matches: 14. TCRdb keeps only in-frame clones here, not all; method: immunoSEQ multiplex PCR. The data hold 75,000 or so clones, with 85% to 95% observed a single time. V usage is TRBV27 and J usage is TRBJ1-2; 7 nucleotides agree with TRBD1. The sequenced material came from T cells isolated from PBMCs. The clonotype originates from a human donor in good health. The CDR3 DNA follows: TGTGCCAGCAGTTTATTGGGGACAGCGGCGACGAAAAATGGCTACACCTTC. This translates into CASSLLGTAATKNGYTF.